One sample yielded the 16 T cell receptor beta chains listed below, sequenced in a study of T cell responses to AZD1222 COVID-19 vaccine. The assay was immunoSEQ multiplex PCR, and TCRdb's table has in-frame clones only and misses some. The sample contains 90,000 to 130,000 clones, around 81% of which appear only once. The sequencing used peripheral blood, collected on day 0 of AZD1222 vaccination. These receptors were obtained from an adult in good health.

CDR3 DNA sequence: TGTGCCAGCAGGATAGGGGATTACATGGGGACTGAAGCTTTCTTT. Translated: CASRIGDYMGTEAFF. V is TRBV2 and J is TRBJ1-1; D possibly corresponds to TRBD1 (5 bases). This CDR3 comprises 15 residues. Germline loops: CDR1 SNHLY, CDR2 FYNNEI. V was clipped by 6 bases and J by 5 bases, with 19 bases between them.

This clone showed up just once. The V call is TRBV10-2, the J call TRBJ2-1; tentatively, D is TRBD2 (5 bases). This CDR3 comprises 16 residues. Looked up from germline, CDR1 is WSHSY and CDR2 is SAAADI. Trimming shortened V by 0 bases and J by 0 bases, and 9 bases separated the two germline ends. CDR3 DNA: TGCGCCAGCAGTGAGTCATTGGGGAGCTCCTACAATGAGCAGTTCTTC. It specifies CASSESLGSSYNEQFF.

The rearrangement joins TRBV28 to TRBJ1-6; unclear D gene. The V end lost 3 bases, the J end lost 6 bases, and 9 bases lay between the germline ends. Germline V CDR1 and CDR2: MDHEN, SYDVKM. The CDR3 spans 14 residues. The CDR3 DNA sequence: TGTGCCAGCAGTTTTGGAGATCGTAATTCACCCCTCCACTTT. Translated: CASSFGDRNSPLHF.

V gene TRBV11-3 combines with J gene TRBJ2-1; 10 positions agree with TRBD2. The V and J ends lost 5 bases and 7 bases, in that order; junction bases with no gene match: 14. From germline, CDR1 is SGHNT and CDR2 YENEEA. The CDR3 extends over 17 amino acids. CDR3 DNA: TGTGCCAGCAGCAGAAGGCGGGGAGCGGGGGGGCGGAATGAGCAGTTCTTC. The encoded protein is CASSRRRGAGGRNEQFF.

V is TRBV11-3 and J is TRBJ2-7; D not certain. The germline V and J ends were trimmed by 1 base and 4 bases, with 8 bases remaining between them. CDR3 length: 13 amino acids. Germline CDR1 SGHNT, CDR2 YENEEA. CDR3 sequence: CASSLALRYEQYF. The CDR3 nucleotides read TGTGCCAGCAGCTTAGCCCTGAGGTACGAGCAGTACTTC.

The chain uses TRBV6-5 and TRBJ1-5; 7 bases are a match to TRBD1. Germline V lookup: CDR1 MNHEY, CDR2 SVGAGI. The junction had 7 bases not matched to a gene; V was cut back by 5 bases and J by 3 bases. This CDR3 has 15 amino acids. The DNA for the CDR3 is TGTGCCAGCAGTCCGCCCACAGGGGTCAATCAGCCCCAGCATTTT. Translated, it gives CASSPPTGVNQPQHF.

V is TRBV11-3 and J is TRBJ2-1; 9 positions match TRBD1. After removal of 5 bases from V and 9 bases from J, the junction contained 20 bases not matched to a gene. CDR1 is SGHNT and CDR2 is YENEEA in the germline V gene. This CDR3 has 18 amino acids. The chain's CDR3 is CASSDLPPGQGFYSEQFF. In nucleotides, the CDR3 is TGTGCCAGCAGCGACCTCCCCCCGGGACAGGGTTTTTACTCTGAGCAGTTCTTC.

The chain uses TRBV28 and TRBJ1-2; D ambiguous. CDR1 is MDHEN and CDR2 is SYDVKM in the germline V gene. The CDR3 has 14 amino acids. V lost 5 bases to trimming and J lost 4 bases, with 14 bases between them. The CDR3 DNA reads TGTGCCAGCAGTCCCCCGTGGTCAATCTATGGCTACACCTTC. Translating it yields CASSPPWSIYGYTF.

V usage is TRBV7-9 and J usage is TRBJ2-1; D is perhaps TRBD2 (6 bases). V lost 1 base, J lost 4 bases, and 8 bases lay in between. The germline CDR1 and CDR2 sequences are SEHNR and FQNEAQ (reference sequence). The CDR3 sequence is 14 residues long. CDR3 amino acids: CASSLGAGYNEQFF. The DNA of the CDR3 is TGTGCCAGCAGCTTAGGGGCGGGGTACAATGAGCAGTTCTTC.

V gene TRBV28 combines with J gene TRBJ1-6; D not certain. V gave up 2 bases and J gave up 9 bases, with 11 bases separating them. Germline V CDR1 and CDR2: MDHEN, SYDVKM. CDR3 size: 14 residues. CDR3 protein: CASSLGGPISPLHF. For the CDR3, the DNA is TGTGCCAGCAGTTTAGGAGGGCCCATTTCACCCCTCCACTTT. Full variable domain (remainder filled in from reference TRBV28 and TRBJ1-6): DVKVTQSSRYLVKRTGEKVFLECVQDMDHENMFWYRQDPGLGLRLIYFSYDVKMKEKGDIPEGYSVSREKKERFSLILESASTNQTSMYLCASSLGGPISPLHFGNGTRLTVT.

The rearrangement uses TRBV28 and TRBJ1-2, with 9 bases identical to TRBD1. Germline V gene sequence: CDR1 MDHEN, CDR2 SYDVKM. Losses at the gene ends were 4 bases for V and 2 bases for J; bases not matched to a gene: 5. The CDR3 contains 15 residues. The CDR3 region has the DNA TGTGCCAGCAGTTCTACGGGACAGGGAAACTATGGCTACACCTTC. Translating gives CASSSTGQGNYGYTF.

This rearrangement joins TRBV6-5 to TRBJ1-2; D not resolved. V was cut by 0 bases and J by 1 base, with 12 bases left in between. Germline V gene sequence: CDR1 MNHEY, CDR2 SVGAGI. The length of the CDR3 is 16 residues. The DNA of the CDR3 is TGTGCCAGCAGTTACTCAGTTGTCGGTATTAACTATGGCTACACCTTC. This translates into CASSYSVVGINYGYTF.

The genes are TRBV28 and TRBJ1-1; D not certain. The V and J ends lost 11 bases and 2 bases respectively, with 15 bases between them. CDR1 is MDHEN, CDR2 SYDVKM, per germline. The length of the CDR3 is 13 residues. As DNA, the CDR3 is TGTGCCTCTCTGTCCGGAAGAAACACTGAAGCTTTCTTT. As protein: CASLSGRNTEAFF.

This clone was seen once. This sequence joins TRBV24-1 and TRBJ2-3, with 8 bases that match TRBD2. Germline lookup yields CDR1 KGHDR and CDR2 SFDVKD. Unmatched junction bases numbered 12, after V lost 5 bases and J lost 6 bases. This CDR3 spans 16 amino acids. The CDR3 coding sequence is TGTGCCACCAGTGGAAAGGCGGCTAGCGGGTCGGATACGCAGTATTTT. This sequence encodes CATSGKAASGSDTQYF.

The chain combines TRBV28 with TRBJ2-7; 8 bases align to TRBD1. V shed 8 bases, J shed 3 bases, and the junction held 3 bases outside the gene matches. This CDR3 comprises 12 residues. Germline CDR1 MDHEN, CDR2 SYDVKM. The CDR3 DNA reads TGTGCCAGCCGGGGACAGGTCTACGAGCAGTACTTC. As protein: CASRGQVYEQYF.

For this clone: Other DNA sequences in the sample encode the same CDR3. CDR3 protein: CASSLETGGTEAFF. Here the CDR3 DNA reads TGTGCCAGCAGCTTAGAGACAGGGGGCACTGAAGCTTTCTTT. The chain is built from TRBV7-2 and TRBJ1-1, with TRBD1 identical over 9 bases. V trimming: 1 base; J trimming: 4 bases; junction bases outside the gene matches: 1. Germline V gene data show CDR1 as SGHTA and CDR2 as FQGNSA. CDR3 length: 14 residues.